This paragraph reports one T cell receptor beta chain. Its antigen is unidentified. The TCR beta cDNA libraries carried unique molecular identifiers. Input populations of roughly 0.85 to 11 million T cells gave rise to approximately 480,000 cDNA molecules. TCRdb called the PCR reads again in MiXCR, with one record for every CDR3 protein. The sample contains 500,000 to 600,000 distinct CDR3 sequences, 44% of which appear only once. This sample was taken from a study of post-analysis software for immune sequencing data. Study-level information: The disease courses covered relapsing-remitting, secondary progressive and progressive-relapsing multiple sclerosis.

CDR1 DFQATT and CDR2 SNEGSKA come from the germline V gene (reference sequence). The CDR3 has 16 residues. The ends lost 1 base at V and 3 bases at J; junction bases unmatched: 11. Study conclusions and caveats: Controls had significantly higher normalized Chao1 diversity than multiple sclerosis patients. In patients, TRBV5-6, TRBV5-1 and TRBV20-1 belonged to five or six TRBV segments found more frequently than in controls. Analysis by F measure revealed that same-batch samples clustered strongly together.

The specimen was blood. The rearrangement uses TRBV20-1 and TRBJ2-7; 8 nucleotides line up with TRBD2. The sequence was collected from a girl aged 5-17 years with multiple sclerosis. The CDR3 protein is CSARGQERLAGYEQYF. DNA of the CDR3: TGCAGTGCTAGAGGCCAAGAGAGGCTAGCGGGCTACGAGCAGTACTTC.